A single sample is the source of the 2 T cell receptor beta chains below, sequenced in a study of response to subunit inactivated influenza vaccine. TCRdb recomputed calls from the RT-PCR reads with MiXCR, one row per CDR3 protein. The table records just over 300,000 distinct CDR3 sequences, just over 20% of them present only once. The source was PBMCs from blood, collected approximately 20 months after vaccination. These receptors all stem from a man aged 50 to 75 who received an inactivated influenza vaccine.

This clonotype appeared many times. This rearrangement joins TRBV20-1 to TRBJ1-5; no reliable D call. V was cut by 0 bases and J by 0 bases, with 12 bases left in between. CDR3 length equals 16 residues. Germline V CDR1 and CDR2: DFQATT, SNEGSKA (reference sequence). DNA of the CDR3: TGCAGTGCTAGAGATCTTCGCCACGATAGCAATCAGCCCCAGCATTTT. As protein: CSARDLRHDSNQPQHF.

This clonotype has a handful of counts. The gene calls are TRBV11-2 and TRBJ1-6; 11 positions match TRBD1. This CDR3 region has 14 residues. Unmatched junction bases numbered 2, after V lost 3 bases and J lost 10 bases. CDR1 is SGHAT, CDR2 FQNNGV, per germline. The CDR3 loop is CASSLDRGHSPLHF. The CDR3 DNA reads as TGTGCCAGCAGCTTGGACAGGGGGCACTCACCCCTCCACTTT. The full variable domain, its missing parts supplied by reference TRBV11-2 and TRBJ1-6, is EAGVAQSPRYKIIEKRQSVAFWCNPISGHATLYWYQQILGQGPKLLIQFQNNGVVDDSQLPKDRFSAERLKGVDSTLKIQPAKLEDSAVYLCASSLDRGHSPLHFGNGTRLTVT.